These T cell receptor beta chains were read from a single sample in a study of T cells in Graves' hyperthyroidism and ophthalmopathy. MiXCR was run by TCRdb on the multiplex PCR reads, yielding one entry per CDR3 protein. Among 540,000 or so distinct CDR3 sequences listed, 40% to 55% were seen once. The sequenced sample consisted of peripheral blood or thyroid tissue (not recorded which). Source of these receptors: an adult woman with Graves' disease, either hyperthyroidism or ophthalmopathy (not recorded which). CDR3s include the opening cysteine and the closing phenylalanine or tryptophan. The D gene is left open where the match is weak. Where a row states a size, it is once, few, many or the class of an expanded clone; other rows omit it.

14,-,-,TRBV28,TRBJ2-7,TGTGCCAGCAGCACCCAAGCGGTCGTTTACGAGCAGTACTTC,CASSTQAVVYEQYF
12,-,-,TRBV20-1,TRBJ1-2,TGCAGTGCCCTGGAAGGCGGAGGAGGCTACACCTTC,CSALEGGGGYTF
17,few,TRBD2,TRBV20-1,TRBJ2-5,TGCAGTGCTAGAGATGAAGGGGTAGCGGGAGCCCAAGAGACCCAGTACTTC,CSARDEGVAGAQETQYF
14,-,-,TRBV9,TRBJ2-7,TGTGCCAGCACTGCCGGGGGAGGTGCCTACGAGCAGTACTTC,CASTAGGGAYEQYF
14,many,TRBD1,TRBV2,TRBJ2-2,TGTGCCAGCACCGGGACAGGGGGAACCGGGGAGCTGTTTTTT,CASTGTGGTGELFF
14,few,-,TRBV10-3,TRBJ1-1,TGTGCCATCAGCCAGACCTCGGGGGGTACTGAAGCTTTCTTT,CAISQTSGGTEAFF
17,-,TRBD1,TRBV24-1,TRBJ2-2,TGTGCCACCAGTGATTTTGGCCAGGGGGCGAACACCGGGGAGCTGTTTTTT,CATSDFGQGANTGELFF
18,-,TRBD1,TRBV9,TRBJ1-2,TGTGCCAGCAGCGTAGCTAGCGGGACAGGGGGGAACCTTGGCGGCTACACCTTC,CASSVASGTGGNLGGYTF
13,many,-,TRBV7-9,TRBJ1-1,TGTGCCAGCAGCTTTTGGTCGAACACTGAAGCTTTCTTT,CASSFWSNTEAFF
16,many,-,TRBV6-2/TRBV6-3,TRBJ1-6,TGTGCCAGCAGTTACAGGGAAGTGCCCCGGGATTCACCCCTCCACTTT,CASSYREVPRDSPLHF
14,many,-,TRBV7-7,TRBJ2-2,TGTGCTAGCAGCTCCGTTAGTAGGACCGGGGAGCTGTTTTTT,CASSSVSRTGELFF
13,-,-,TRBV10-3,TRBJ1-1,TGTGCCATCAGTAGACAGGCCTTTCCCTTGGCTTTCTTT,CAISRQAFPLAFF
11,-,-,TRBV29-1,TRBJ1-1,TGCAGCGATGGAGTGAACACTGAAGCTTTCTTT,CSDGVNTEAFF
15,many,TRBD1,TRBV7-9,TRBJ1-2,TGTGCCAGCAGCTATCCGGGACAGGGGAACTATGGCTACACCTTC,CASSYPGQGNYGYTF
11,once,-,TRBV20-1,TRBJ1-5,TGCAGTGCTAGAGCCAGGGGCTACGAGCATTTT,CSARARGYEHF
15,-,-,TRBV5-6,TRBJ2-2,TGTGCCAGCAGCTGGAGGCCAGCAAACACCGGGGAGCTGTTTTTT,CASSWRPANTGELFF
15,many,-,TRBV7-2,TRBJ1-5,TGTGCCAGCAGCTTAGTTGGCCGGAATAATCAGCCCCAGCATTTT,CASSLVGRNNQPQHF
15,many,-,TRBV5-1,TRBJ1-5,TGCGCCAGCAGCTTGGAAGGCAGGGCCCATCAGCCCCAGCATTTT,CASSLEGRAHQPQHF
15,-,-,TRBV13,TRBJ1-2,TGTGCCAGCAGCTCAAACGGGACGGCTGACTATGGCTACACCTTC,CASSSNGTADYGYTF
20,-,-,TRBV25-1,TRBJ1-1,TGTGCCAGCAGTGCTAGAAGAGGCGGGGTAGAATGGAACGAGAACACTGAAGCTTTCTTT,CASSARRGGVEWNENTEAFF
15,-,TRBD2,TRBV7-2,TRBJ2-2,TGTGCCAGCAGGGCTCGACTAGCGGGCACCGGGGAGCTGTTTTTT,CASRARLAGTGELFF
15,many,TRBD2,TRBV10-3,TRBJ2-2,TGTGCCATCAGATTTGCTTTAGCGGGAGGCGGGGAGCTGTTTTTT,CAIRFALAGGGELFF
15,-,-,TRBV7-2,TRBJ1-6,TGTGCCAGCAGCCACACCCGCGGGGGTTCATCACCCCTCCACTTT,CASSHTRGGSSPLHF
16,-,TRBD1,TRBV2,TRBJ2-5,TGTGCCAGCAGCGCGGAACCCACAGGGGTACAAGAGACCCAGTACTTC,CASSAEPTGVQETQYF
14,many,-,TRBV9,TRBJ2-5,TGTGCCAGCACCGTAGACTGGGGACAAGAGACCCAGTACTTC,CASTVDWGQETQYF
14,few,-,TRBV5-1,TRBJ2-3,TGCGCCAGCAGCTTCGAAGCGATCACAGATACGCAGTATTTT,CASSFEAITDTQYF
13,few,TRBD1,TRBV20-1,TRBJ2-7,TGCAGTGCTACCAGGGACAGCTCCTACGAGCAGTACTTC,CSATRDSSYEQYF
13,many,-,TRBV5-1,TRBJ1-3,TGCGCCAGCAGCTTGTATTCCGGAAACACCATATATTTT,CASSLYSGNTIYF
17,-,TRBD2,TRBV11-2,TRBJ2-5,TGTGCCAGCAGCCATAGAAGGTTCCAGCGGGAGCTAGAGACCCAGTACTTC,CASSHRRFQRELETQYF
14,many,-,TRBV6-5,TRBJ2-7,TGTGCCAGCAGTTCCACCACTAATTCCTACGAGCAGTACTTC,CASSSTTNSYEQYF
12,-,-,TRBV10-3,TRBJ2-7,TGTGCCATCAGCTCTGGTTATGTAGAGCAGTACTTC,CAISSGYVEQYF
15,-,TRBD2,TRBV7-9,TRBJ2-1,TGTGCCAGCAGCCCTTTAGCGGGAGTGGACAATGAGCAGTTCTTC,CASSPLAGVDNEQFF
16,few,-,TRBV4-1,TRBJ1-6,TGCGCCAGCAGCCCCAGCCGGGGAGGGAAAAATTCACCCCTCCACTTT,CASSPSRGGKNSPLHF
14,few,-,TRBV6-1,TRBJ1-2,TGTGCCAGCAGCCATGGAGGCAGTAACTATGGCTACACCTTC,CASSHGGSNYGYTF
15,once,-,TRBV7-9,TRBJ1-4,TGTGCCAGCAGATCATCGACGGCAACTAATGAAAAACTGTTTTTT,CASRSSTATNEKLFF
17,once,-,TRBV10-3,TRBJ2-5,TGTGCCATCAGTGAGGAGGGGATGTTTCCGGCTTTAGAGACCCAGTACTTC,CAISEEGMFPALETQYF